The clone carrying this T cell receptor beta chain was observed many times. The source of the sample is a study of metastatic and nonmetastatic thyroid tumors. Prior to thyroid surgery, none of the patients had received any treatment. Per the authors' pipeline: To classify distant metastasis in papillary thyroid cancer, a model was built from CDR3 differences across clinicopathological groups. TCRdb re-processed the PCR reads through MiXCR. These V and J calls are TCRdb output, not the study's own analysis. The sample holds approximately 38,000 clones, roughly 26% seen once. There are 15 residues in the CDR3. V was cut by 4 bases and J by 0 bases, with 9 bases left in between. Looked up from germline, CDR1 is LNHDA and CDR2 is SQIVND (reference sequence).

The chain carries TRBV19 and TRBJ2-2; D gene ambiguous. The sample comprised blood. The sequence came from a female donor with papillary thyroid cancer or a benign thyroid nodule (not recorded which). Some clones in this sample may be carry-over from other donors' samples. The CDR3 DNA reads as TGTGCCAGTAGTAAGGTTACCGCGAACACCGGGGAGCTGTTTTTT. This codes for CASSKVTANTGELFF. Combining the CDR3 with reference TRBV19 and TRBJ2-2 gives the whole variable domain DGGITQSPKYLFRKEGQNVTLSCEQNLNHDAMYWYRQDPGQGLRLIYYSQIVNDFQKGDIAEGYSVSREKKESFPLTVTSAQKNPTAFYLCASSKVTANTGELFFGEGSRLTVL.